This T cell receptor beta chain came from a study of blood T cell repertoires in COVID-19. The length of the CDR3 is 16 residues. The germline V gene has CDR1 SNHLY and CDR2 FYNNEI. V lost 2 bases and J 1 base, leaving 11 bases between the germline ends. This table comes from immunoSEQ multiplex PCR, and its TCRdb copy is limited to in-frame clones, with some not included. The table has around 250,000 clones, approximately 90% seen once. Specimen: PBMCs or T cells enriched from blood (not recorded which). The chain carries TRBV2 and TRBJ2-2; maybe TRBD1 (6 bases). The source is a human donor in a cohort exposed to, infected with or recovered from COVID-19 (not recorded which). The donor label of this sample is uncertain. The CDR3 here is CASSERGMENTGELFF. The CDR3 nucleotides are TGTGCCAGCAGTGAAAGGGGGATGGAGAACACCGGGGAGCTGTTTTTT.